This passage covers 2 T cell receptor beta chains from one sample sequenced in a study of blood T cell repertoires in COVID-19. The method was immunoSEQ multiplex PCR; TCRdb's version includes in-frame clones alone and lacks a portion of them. The data show fewer than 250,000 clones, more than 85% seen once. Sequencing used peripheral blood. Every receptor here comes from a man aged 55 to 70 with acute or convalescent COVID-19.

The rearrangement joins TRBV6-6 to TRBJ1-5; D may be TRBD1 (5 bases). Per the germline V gene, CDR1 is MNHNY and CDR2 is SVGAGI (reference sequence). The CDR3 consists of 12 residues. The V end was cut by 7 bases, the J end by 4 bases, with 8 bases between. CDR3 protein: CASTGGNQPQHF. CDR3 coding DNA: TGTGCCAGCACGGGGGGAAATCAGCCCCAGCATTTT.

The chain uses TRBV11-2 and TRBJ2-1; 10 bases are shared with TRBD1. Germline-derived CDR1 and CDR2 are SGHAT and FQNNGV. The CDR3 is made up of 15 amino acids. Germline trimming cut 5 bases from V and 0 bases from J; bases unmatched to any gene: 1. This chain's CDR3 is CASSRQGASYNEQFF. CDR3 nucleotide sequence: TGTGCCAGCAGCCGACAGGGGGCCTCCTACAATGAGCAGTTCTTC.